The next 18 T cell receptor beta chains were all read from a single sample in a study of blood T cell repertoires in COVID-19. The table came from immunoSEQ multiplex PCR; TCRdb's copy has only in-frame clones and leaves some out. The repertoire has some 97,000 clones, roughly 90% of them found once; the top ten carry about 2.2%. What was sequenced was peripheral blood. The receptors here all came from a man between 45 and 60 years old with active COVID-19.

The rearrangement links TRBV5-5 to TRBJ1-4; D may be TRBD1 (5 bases). Per germline, CDR1 SGHKS and CDR2 YYEKEE (reference sequence). This CDR3 is built from 14 residues. Between the trimmed V and J ends, which lost 0 bases and 4 bases, there was a span of 7 bases. The DNA of the CDR3 is TGTGCCAGCAGCTTGGGGGGCTTTAATGAAAAACTGTTTTTT. This encodes CASSLGGFNEKLFF.

The gene calls are TRBV5-6 and TRBJ1-1; a possible D gene is TRBD1 (6 bases). CDR1 and CDR2 (germline): SGHDT, YYEEEE. The CDR3 is made up of 12 amino acids. Trimming took 0 bases from V and 6 from J, leaving 6 bases between them. The CDR3 sequence: CASSLGGPEAFF. The CDR3 bases are TGTGCCAGCAGCTTGGGGGGGCCTGAAGCTTTCTTT.

The CDR3 DNA follows: TGTGCCAGCTCACCATTGGCACGGAACACTGAAGCTTTCTTT. This translates into CASSPLARNTEAFF. J is TRBJ1-1 and V is TRBV18; D call uncertain. CDR3 length: 14 residues. Per the germline V gene, CDR1 is KGHSH and CDR2 is LQKENI. Trimming left V 2 bases short and J 1 base short, with 8 bases between.

V gene TRBV6-5 combines with J gene TRBJ1-6, with 8 bases that match TRBD1. V gave up 8 bases and J gave up 7 bases; unmatched junction bases: 4. The CDR3 covers 13 residues. In germline, CDR1 is MNHEY, CDR2 SVGAGI. CDR3 sequence (DNA): TGTGCCAGCTTCAACAGGGGGAATTCACCCCTCCACTTT. This translates into CASFNRGNSPLHF.

This rearrangement joins TRBV5-4 to TRBJ2-1; D is uncertain. The CDR3 length is 14 residues. Trimming shortened V by 0 bases and J by 4 bases, and 8 bases separated the two germline ends. Germline CDR1 is SGHNT and CDR2 is YYREEE (reference sequence). As DNA, the CDR3 is TGTGCCAGCAGCTTGGAAATCAGATACAATGAGCAGTTCTTC. Amino acid sequence: CASSLEIRYNEQFF. The whole variable domain, filled in from reference TRBV5-4 and TRBJ2-1, reads ETGVTQSPTHLIKTRGQQVTLRCSSQSGHNTVSWYQQALGQGPQFIFQYYREEENGRGNFPPRFSGLQFPNYSSELNVNALELDDSALYLCASSLEIRYNEQFFGPGTRLTVL.

CDR3 nucleotide sequence: TGTGCCAGCAGCAACCCTAGCGGGATGAACGAGCAGTACGTC. Translating gives CASSNPSGMNEQYV. The chain combines TRBV28 with TRBJ2-7, with 9 nucleotides matching TRBD2. The CDR3 has 14 residues. J gave up 5 bases and V 6 bases, and 8 bases lay outside the gene matches. Germline lookup yields CDR1 MDHEN and CDR2 SYDVKM.

The chain recombines TRBV5-4 with TRBJ2-7; 12 positions agree with TRBD2. Per the germline V gene, CDR1 is SGHNT and CDR2 is YYREEE (reference sequence). The junction had 3 bases not matched to a gene; V was cut back by 0 bases and J by 5 bases. The CDR3 totals 15 residues. CDR3 amino acids: CASSLVLAGGDEQYV. In DNA form, the CDR3 reads TGTGCCAGCAGCTTGGTACTAGCGGGAGGAGACGAGCAGTACGTC.

This chain uses TRBV5-1 with TRBJ2-3; possible D gene TRBD2, 6 bases. The CDR3 is made up of 14 amino acids. V dropped 3 bases and J dropped 0 bases, with 8 bases sitting between them. CDR1 and CDR2 from the germline V gene are SGHRS and YFSETQ. The CDR3 DNA reads TGCGCCAGCAGCTCGGGGACTAGCACAGATACGCAGTATTTT. Amino acid sequence: CASSSGTSTDTQYF.

The chain combines TRBV12-3 or TRBV12-4 with TRBJ1-2; a possible D gene is TRBD1 (5 bases). The CDR3 loop spans 12 amino acids. The germline V and J ends were trimmed by 5 bases and 8 bases, with 12 bases remaining between them. The CDR3 reads CASSGGTMGYTF. The DNA for the CDR3 is TGTGCCAGCAGTGGGGGGACGATGGGCTACACCTTC.

The V gene is TRBV6-1, the J gene TRBJ2-7; D is unclear. Trimming removed 1 base at V and 2 bases at J, with 6 bases between. Germline V gives CDR1 MNHNS, CDR2 SASEGT. The CDR3 runs 13 residues. In nucleotides, the CDR3 is TGTGCCAGCAGTGAAGGGCAGGCCTACGAGCAGTACTTC. Translation gives CASSEGQAYEQYF.

This clone was found once. This chain joins TRBV4-2 and TRBJ1-2; maybe TRBD1 (6 bases). The CDR3 is 15 amino acids. Deletions cut 4 bases from V and 3 bases from J, with 15 bases between. Germline lookup yields CDR1 LGHNA and CDR2 YNFKEQ. CDR3 protein: CASSRVLQGDYGYTF. CDR3 bases: TGTGCCAGCAGCCGCGTTTTACAGGGCGACTATGGCTACACCTTC.

This chain joins TRBV11-2 and TRBJ2-1; 7 nucleotides match TRBD2. CDR1 is SGHAT and CDR2 is FQNNGV in the germline V gene. The CDR3 sequence is 13 residues long. Trimming took 1 base from V and 10 from J; bases not matched to a gene: 4. CDR3 sequence: CASSLASAGEQFF. In nucleotides, the CDR3 is TGTGCCAGCAGCTTAGCGTCAGCGGGGGAGCAGTTCTTC.

The chain is built from TRBV6-5 and TRBJ1-6; 7 bases match TRBD1. Germline CDR1 reads MNHEY; CDR2 reads SVGAGI. This CDR3 contains 15 residues. V lost 4 bases and J lost 4; bases outside the gene matches: 4. CDR3: CASSSRDSYNSPLHF. In nucleotides, the CDR3 is TGTGCCAGCAGTTCCCGGGACAGTTATAATTCACCCCTCCACTTT.

The V call is TRBV2, the J call TRBJ1-5, with TRBD1 as a possible D gene (5 bases). Germline V gene data show CDR1 as SNHLY and CDR2 as FYNNEI. Trimming shortened V by 6 bases and J by 7 bases, and 22 bases separated the two germline ends. This CDR3 is 16 amino acids long. The CDR3, as DNA: TGTGCCAGCAGGTCGAGCGCAGGGAGCGGGAGGCAGCCCCAGCATTTT. This encodes CASRSSAGSGRQPQHF.

The chain joins TRBV5-4 to TRBJ1-4; 9 nucleotides line up with TRBD1. After removal of 3 bases from V and 8 bases from J, the junction contained 5 bases not matched to a gene. This CDR3 contains 14 residues. The germline V gene encodes CDR1 SGHNT and CDR2 YYREEE (reference sequence). The CDR3 sequence is CASSSRTGEEKLFF. Written as DNA, the CDR3 is TGTGCCAGCAGCTCCAGGACAGGGGAGGAAAAACTGTTTTTT.

The V and J genes are TRBV6-5 and TRBJ2-1; 8 nucleotides agree with TRBD1. Germline V gene lookup returns CDR1 MNHEY and CDR2 SVGAGI. CDR3 length: 14 residues. Trimming at V came to 6 bases and at J to 8 bases, leaving 9 bases not matched to a gene. CDR3: CASSPGQGGDEQFF. For the CDR3, the DNA is TGTGCCAGCAGCCCCGGACAGGGAGGAGATGAGCAGTTCTTC.

This chain links TRBV25-1 with TRBJ1-2; a weak D match, TRBD1 (6 bases). The CDR3 contains 13 residues. V shed 7 bases and J shed 6 bases, with 15 bases lying between them. Germline CDR1 reads MGHDK; CDR2 reads SYGVNS. The CDR3 nucleotides read TGTGCCAGCACGGGGCCCCCAGGGGATGGCTACACCTTC. Translating gives CASTGPPGDGYTF.

The rearrangement links TRBV25-1 to TRBJ2-3; perhaps TRBD2 as D (6 bases). The V gene's germline CDR1 is MGHDK and CDR2 SYGVNS. This CDR3 has 15 residues. V was shortened by 6 bases and J by 6 bases, with 19 bases between the two germline ends. The CDR3 coding sequence is TGTGCCAGCAGGGCCTCCCGGGACTTGTATGATACGCAGTATTTT. It yields the protein CASRASRDLYDTQYF.